This T cell receptor (beta chain) is drawn from a study of T cell responses to AZD1222 COVID-19 vaccine. Study results and limitations: Clonal diversity was possibly underestimated; the donors were predominantly white British and more often female. CD4 TCRs associated with vaccination spanned spike, dominating at 160-218 and 743-854. The peak T cell response came first, and repertoires were sampled only after it.

The table came from immunoSEQ multiplex PCR; TCRdb's copy has only in-frame clones and leaves some out. This repertoire shows roughly 100,000 clones, about 88% found once; its top ten account for less than 6%. On this clone: The target antigen is unknown.

The germline gives CDR1 SEHNR, CDR2 FQNEAQ (reference sequence). Trimming removed 1 base from V and 6 bases from J, with 13 bases in between. The CDR3 has 14 amino acids. This receptor was identified in an adult in good health. The source was peripheral blood, collected on day 0 of AZD1222 vaccination. V and J are TRBV7-9 and TRBJ2-7, with D hard to call. CDR3 sequence: CASSLVGGSGEQYF. DNA of the CDR3: TGTGCCAGCAGCTTAGTAGGCGGATCGGGCGAGCAGTACTTC. Together with reference TRBV7-9 and TRBJ2-7, the CDR3 gives the full variable domain: DTGVSQNPRHKITKRGQNVTFRCDPISEHNRLYWYRQTLGQGPEFLTYFQNEAQLEKSRLLSDRFSAERPKGSFSTLEIQRTEQGDSAMYLCASSLVGGSGEQYFGPGTRLTVT.